This T cell receptor beta chain was obtained from a study of T cells expressing NK-cell markers. Study-wide context: Sequencing of TCR beta repertoires drew on sorted CD3+CD56+NKG2C+, CD3+CD56+NKG2C- and CD3+CD56-NKG2C+ T cells.

What made the TCR beta cDNA was 5'RACE template switching with UMIs. TCRdb re-analyzed the 5' RACE reads; it lists each CDR3 protein once, without DNA. Its clone listing holds about 150,000 distinct CDR3 sequences. CDR3 length equals 15 residues. From germline, CDR1 is SGHDN and CDR2 FVKESK. Specimen: blood T cells: a sorted CD56 or NKG2C T cell subset, CD4+ or CD8+ T cells, or bulk PBMC T cells (not recorded which). The chain joins TRBV14 to TRBJ2-1; there is no DNA to check the TCRdb D call of TRBD2. This receptor was taken from a woman between 45 and 65 years old in good health. The CDR3 sequence is CASSQTSGRGLEQFF. The full variable domain, its missing parts supplied by reference TRBV14 and TRBJ2-1, is EAGVTQFPSHSVIEKGQTVTLRCDPISGHDNLYWYRRVMGKEIKFLLHFVKESKQDESGMPNNRFLAERTGGTYSTLKVQPAELEDSGVYFCASSQTSGRGLEQFFGPGTRLTVL.